These 10 T cell receptor beta chains share one sample of origin, sequenced in a study of blood T cell repertoires in COVID-19. Assay used: immunoSEQ multiplex PCR; TCRdb lists only in-frame clones, some missing. The sample lists some 20,000 clones, roughly nine tenths occurring once. Material: peripheral blood. The source is a human donor in a cohort sampled during active COVID-19.

This clone was seen a single time. The CDR3 DNA sequence: TGCGCCAGCAGCCAACCGGACTCACCGACCCAGTACTTC. This translates into CASSQPDSPTQYF. The chain links TRBV4-1 to TRBJ2-5; D perhaps matches TRBD2 (5 bases). CDR3 length: 13 amino acids. The V and J ends lost 2 bases and 7 bases respectively, with 11 bases between them. From germline, CDR1 is MGHRA and CDR2 YSYEKL.

The genes are TRBV4-1 and TRBJ1-4, with TRBD1 identical over 9 bases. CDR1 is MGHRA, CDR2 YSYEKL, per germline. This CDR3 is built from 17 residues. Trimming removed 1 base from V and 4 bases from J; junction bases left unmatched: 7. CDR3 bases: TGCGCCAGCAGCCAAGTGGGACAGGGAGGGGGTAATGAAAAACTGTTTTTT. Translated, it gives CASSQVGQGGGNEKLFF.

The chain is built from TRBV5-4 and TRBJ2-5; D perhaps matches TRBD2 (5 bases). Germline V gene sequence: CDR1 SGHNT, CDR2 YYREEE (reference sequence). This CDR3 spans 13 amino acids. V shed 1 base and J shed 3 bases, with 7 bases lying between them. The CDR3 loop reads CASSLTAEETQYF. CDR3 bases: TGTGCCAGCAGCTTGACAGCGGAAGAGACCCAGTACTTC.

The V and J genes are TRBV7-9 and TRBJ1-1; 8 bases match TRBD1. The V segment lost 2 bases and the J segment 1 base; nucleotides outside the gene matches: 3. The CDR3 is 15 amino acids. Germline V gene data show CDR1 as SEHNR and CDR2 as FQNEAQ (reference sequence). The DNA for the CDR3 is TGTGCCAGCAGCTTACAGCAGGGGGCGAACACTGAAGCTTTCTTT. Its protein product is CASSLQQGANTEAFF.

The chain employs TRBV28 and TRBJ1-4, with D tentatively TRBD1 (6 bases). The CDR3 runs 13 residues. The V and J ends lost 2 bases and 8 bases respectively, with 9 bases between them. Germline V CDR1 and CDR2: MDHEN, SYDVKM. The CDR3 DNA reads TGTGCCAGCAGTTTAGGGGGGGCCGAAAAACTGTTTTTT. This sequence encodes CASSLGGAEKLFF. Combining the CDR3 with reference TRBV28 and TRBJ1-4 gives the whole variable domain DVKVTQSSRYLVKRTGEKVFLECVQDMDHENMFWYRQDPGLGLRLIYFSYDVKMKEKGDIPEGYSVSREKKERFSLILESASTNQTSMYLCASSLGGAEKLFFGSGTQLSVL.

The chain is built from TRBV20-1 and TRBJ2-1, with 7 nucleotides matching TRBD2. Germline V gene lookup returns CDR1 DFQATT and CDR2 SNEGSKA (reference sequence). CDR3 size: 15 residues. V lost 3 bases, J lost 4 bases, and 9 bases stayed unmatched. DNA of the CDR3: TGCAGTGCTAGTCAGGCTAGCGGATTTTACAATGAGCAGTTCTTC. It codes for CSASQASGFYNEQFF.

V usage is TRBV9 and J usage is TRBJ1-4; D is possibly TRBD1 (5 bases). Trimming stripped 3 bases from V and 3 bases from J, with 12 bases between. The CDR3 spans 15 residues. Germline CDR1 SGDLS, CDR2 YYNGEE. The CDR3, as DNA: TGTGCCAGCAGCGCCCTCCAGGGTTCTAATGAAAAACTGTTTTTT. It encodes CASSALQGSNEKLFF.

The chain uses TRBV9 and TRBJ1-3; 8 bases match TRBD1. The J segment lost 4 bases and the V segment lost 4 bases, leaving 10 bases of the junction unmatched. Looked up from germline, CDR1 is SGDLS and CDR2 is YYNGEE. The CDR3 has 16 residues. CDR3 nucleotides: TGTGCCAGCAGCCCGCGACAGGGGACGTCAGGAAACACCATATATTTT. Translation gives CASSPRQGTSGNTIYF.

Only one count was recorded for this clone. The CDR3 region is CASSIPQGARTEAFF. CDR3 DNA: TGTGCCAGTAGTATCCCACAGGGGGCACGTACTGAAGCTTTCTTT. The chain joins TRBV19 to TRBJ1-1; 9 bases are a match to TRBD1. V lost 3 bases and J lost 5; bases outside the gene matches: 7. From germline, CDR1 is LNHDA and CDR2 SQIVND (reference sequence). The CDR3 covers 15 residues.

This chain connects TRBV10-3 to TRBJ2-7; 9 nucleotides align to TRBD1. Per germline, CDR1 ENHRY and CDR2 SYGVKD. J gave up 5 bases and V 11 bases, and 7 bases lay outside the gene matches. This CDR3 has 12 residues. The CDR3 loop is CALRTGEDEQYF. The CDR3 nucleotides read TGTGCCCTGCGGACAGGGGAGGACGAGCAGTACTTC.